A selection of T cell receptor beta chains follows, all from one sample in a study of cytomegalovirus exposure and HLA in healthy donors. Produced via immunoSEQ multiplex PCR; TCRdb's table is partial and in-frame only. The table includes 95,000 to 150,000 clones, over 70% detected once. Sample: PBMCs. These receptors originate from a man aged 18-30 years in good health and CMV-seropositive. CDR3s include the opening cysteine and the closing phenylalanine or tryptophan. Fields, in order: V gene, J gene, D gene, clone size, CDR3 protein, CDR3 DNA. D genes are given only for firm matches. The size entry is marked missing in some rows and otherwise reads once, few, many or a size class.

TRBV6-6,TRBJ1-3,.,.,CASSRDRPGGDTIYF,TGTGCCAGCAGCCGCGACAGGCCTGGTGGAGACACCATATATTTT
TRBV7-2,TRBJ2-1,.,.,CASSLALLGGADEQFF,TGTGCCAGCAGCTTAGCGCTTTTAGGAGGGGCCGATGAGCAGTTCTTC
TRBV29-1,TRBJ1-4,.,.,CSVAPGDGEKLFF,TGCAGCGTGGCCCCAGGGGATGGTGAAAAACTGTTTTTT
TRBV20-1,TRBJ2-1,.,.,CSARVASSGFF,TGCAGTGCTAGGGTAGCTAGTAGTGGGTTCTTC
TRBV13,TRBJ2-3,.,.,CASSYSGQGLPRGEIDTQYF,TGTGCCAGCAGCTATAGTGGACAGGGACTGCCCCGGGGGGAGATAGATACGCAGTATTTT
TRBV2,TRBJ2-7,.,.,CASMPSQGNEQYF,TGTGCCAGCATGCCCAGTCAGGGGAACGAGCAGTACTTC
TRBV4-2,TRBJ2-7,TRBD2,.,CASSQVGAGGPEYEQYF,TGTGCCAGCAGCCAAGTAGGAGCGGGGGGGCCGGAATACGAGCAGTACTTC
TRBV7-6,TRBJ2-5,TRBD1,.,CASSRDRGQETQYF,TGTGCCAGCAGCCGGGACAGGGGTCAAGAGACCCAGTACTTC
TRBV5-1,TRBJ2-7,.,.,CASSLPAGGFYEQYF,TGCGCCAGCAGCTTGCCCGCCGGAGGATTCTACGAGCAGTACTTC
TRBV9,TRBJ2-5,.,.,CASSETGGGETQYF,TGTGCCAGCAGCGAAACAGGGGGAGGGGAGACCCAGTACTTC
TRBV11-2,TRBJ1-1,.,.,CASSPRTSGTEAFF,TGTGCCAGCAGCCCACGGACCAGCGGCACTGAAGCTTTCTTT
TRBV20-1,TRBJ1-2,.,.,CSAPSRGGYTF,TGCAGTGCCCCTTCGCGGGGGGGCTACACCTTC
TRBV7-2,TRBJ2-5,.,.,CASSFLKTQYF,TGTGCCAGCAGCTTTCTAAAGACCCAGTACTTC
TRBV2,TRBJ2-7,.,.,CASTEGRTYSYEQYF,TGTGCCAGCACCGAGGGGAGGACCTATTCCTACGAGCAGTACTTC
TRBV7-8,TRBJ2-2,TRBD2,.,CASSGGVPGLAGGRNTGELFF,TGTGCCAGCAGCGGGGGAGTCCCGGGACTAGCGGGGGGCAGAAACACCGGGGAGCTGTTTTTT
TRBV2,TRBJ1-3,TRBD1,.,CASNRDRVFQSSGNTIYF,TGTGCCAGCAACCGGGACAGGGTTTTTCAGAGCTCTGGAAACACCATATATTTT
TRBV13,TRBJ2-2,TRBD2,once,CASFGKQLAGGRRYTGELFF,TGTGCCAGCTTCGGGAAACAACTAGCGGGGGGCCGGCGATACACCGGGGAGCTGTTTTTT
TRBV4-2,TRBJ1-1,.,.,CATRRWAGNTEAFF,TGTGCCACCCGACGATGGGCAGGGAACACTGAAGCTTTCTTT
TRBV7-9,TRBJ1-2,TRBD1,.,CASSRGTETNYGYTF,TGTGCCAGCAGCCGTGGGACAGAGACTAACTATGGCTACACCTTC
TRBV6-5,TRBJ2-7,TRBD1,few,CASSYSRQGYEQYF,TGTGCCAGCAGTTACTCGAGACAGGGATACGAGCAGTACTTC
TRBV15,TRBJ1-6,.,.,CATSWGGSSYNSPLHF,TGTGCCACCAGTTGGGGGGGGTCGTCCTATAATTCACCCCTCCACTTT
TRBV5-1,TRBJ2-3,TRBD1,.,CASSLVGQGMDTQYF,TGCGCCAGCAGCTTGGTAGGACAGGGCATGGATACGCAGTATTTT
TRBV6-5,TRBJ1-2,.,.,CASSYSTRGYSYGYTF,TGTGCCAGCAGTTACTCGACCCGAGGGTACTCCTATGGCTACACCTTC
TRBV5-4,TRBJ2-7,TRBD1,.,CASSFTGTGIYEQYF,TGTGCCAGCAGCTTTACCGGGACAGGGATCTACGAGCAGTACTTC
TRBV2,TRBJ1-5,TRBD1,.,CASSERRGTGDQPQHF,TGTGCCAGCAGTGAAAGGCGGGGGACAGGGGACCAGCCCCAGCATTTT
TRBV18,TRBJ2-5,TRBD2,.,CASSPSRGGRGETQYF,TGTGCCAGCTCACCAAGCCGGGGCGGGAGAGGAGAGACCCAGTACTTC
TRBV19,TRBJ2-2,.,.,CASSIVPANTGELFF,TGTGCCAGTAGTATTGTCCCCGCGAACACCGGGGAGCTGTTTTTT
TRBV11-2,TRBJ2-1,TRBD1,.,CASRTGNNEQFF,TGTGCCAGCCGGACAGGTAACAATGAGCAGTTCTTC
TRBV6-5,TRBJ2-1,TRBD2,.,CASSSGRALGQFF,TGTGCCAGCAGCAGCGGGAGGGCCTTGGGGCAGTTCTTC
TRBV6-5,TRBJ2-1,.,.,CASGRGSSYNEQFF,TGTGCCAGCGGGAGAGGAAGCTCCTACAATGAGCAGTTCTTC
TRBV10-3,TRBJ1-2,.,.,CAISELTAYGYTF,TGTGCCATCAGTGAGTTGACAGCCTATGGCTACACCTTC
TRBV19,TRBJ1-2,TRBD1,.,CASSIRKTGGDYGYTF,TGTGCCAGTAGTATCCGTAAGACAGGGGGCGATTACGGCTACACCTTC
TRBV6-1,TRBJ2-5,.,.,CASSGLDWEKETQYF,TGTGCCAGCAGTGGATTGGACTGGGAGAAAGAGACCCAGTACTTC
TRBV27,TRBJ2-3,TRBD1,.,CASSLRGPDSTDTQYF,TGTGCCAGCAGTTTAAGGGGGCCCGATAGCACAGATACGCAGTATTTT
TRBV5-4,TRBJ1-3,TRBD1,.,CASNEQGAGNTIYF,TGTGCCAGCAACGAACAGGGGGCTGGAAACACCATATATTTT
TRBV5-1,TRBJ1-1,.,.,CASSLGGKTEAFF,TGCGCCAGCAGCTTGGGAGGGAAAACTGAAGCTTTCTTT
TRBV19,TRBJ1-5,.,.,CASTLRYGQPQHF,TGTGCCAGTACCCTCCGCTATGGTCAGCCCCAGCATTTT
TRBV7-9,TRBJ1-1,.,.,CASSLMGGLTEAFF,TGTGCCAGCAGCCTAATGGGGGGGCTTACTGAAGCTTTCTTT
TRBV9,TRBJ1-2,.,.,CASYGEPAYGYTF,TGTGCCAGTTATGGAGAGCCGGCCTATGGCTACACCTTC
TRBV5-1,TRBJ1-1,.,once,CASSLATRNTEAFF,TGCGCCAGCAGCTTGGCCACACGGAACACTGAAGCTTTCTTT
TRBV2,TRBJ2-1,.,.,CASSGVLLASNEQFF,TGTGCCAGCAGTGGAGTCCTCCTAGCATCCAATGAGCAGTTCTTC
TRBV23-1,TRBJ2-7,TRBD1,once,CASSRNTGTGFMHQYF,TGCGCCAGCAGTAGGAATACCGGGACAGGGTTTATGCATCAGTACTTC
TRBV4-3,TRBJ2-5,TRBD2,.,CASSQDLGLASQETQYF,TGCGCCAGCAGCCAAGATCTGGGACTAGCGTCCCAAGAGACCCAGTACTTC
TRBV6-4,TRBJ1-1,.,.,CASSDKANTEAFF,TGTGCCAGCAGTGATAAAGCGAACACTGAAGCTTTCTTT
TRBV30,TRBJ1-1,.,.,CAWIAGAGTEAFF,TGTGCCTGGATCGCAGGGGCTGGCACTGAAGCTTTCTTT
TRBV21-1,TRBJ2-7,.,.,CASSKGEVPWAYEQYF,TGTGCCAGCAGCAAAGGGGAGGTCCCCTGGGCCTACGAGCAGTACTTC
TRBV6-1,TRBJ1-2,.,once,CASSVMSGTNYGYTF,TGTGCCAGCAGTGTGATGTCAGGGACTAACTATGGCTACACCTTC
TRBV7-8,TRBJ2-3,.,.,CASSSQGGDTQYF,TGTGCCAGCAGCTCGCAGGGCGGAGATACGCAGTATTTT
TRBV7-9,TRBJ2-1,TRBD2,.,CASMASGGYNEQFF,TGTGCCAGCATGGCTAGCGGGGGATACAATGAGCAGTTCTTC
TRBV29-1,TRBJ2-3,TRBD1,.,CSALTGLSLDTQYF,TGCAGCGCCCTGACAGGGCTAAGTCTGGATACGCAGTATTTT
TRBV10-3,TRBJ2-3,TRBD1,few,CAIKGAFSTDTQYF,TGTGCCATCAAGGGGGCGTTTAGCACAGATACGCAGTATTTT
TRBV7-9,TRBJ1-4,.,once,CASSLVSGEFGEKLFF,TGTGCCAGCAGCTTAGTGTCAGGGGAATTTGGTGAAAAACTGTTTTTT
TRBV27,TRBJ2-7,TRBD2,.,CASRASGGSFSSYEQYF,TGTGCCAGCAGGGCTAGCGGGGGTTCCTTCAGCTCCTACGAGCAGTACTTC
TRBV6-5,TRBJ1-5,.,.,CASSPYRGGGQPQHF,TGTGCCAGCAGCCCATATCGGGGTGGCGGGCAGCCCCAGCATTTT
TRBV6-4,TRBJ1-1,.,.,CASRDSSMNTEAFF,TGTGCCAGCAGGGACAGTAGTATGAACACTGAAGCTTTCTTT
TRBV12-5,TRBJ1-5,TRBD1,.,CASGQGVGVNQPQHF,TGTGCTAGTGGGCAGGGGGTGGGTGTCAATCAGCCCCAGCATTTT
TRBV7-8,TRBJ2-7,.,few,CASSLESGGTAFRSQYF,TGTGCCAGCAGCTTAGAATCGGGCGGGACAGCCTTTCGATCGCAGTACTTC
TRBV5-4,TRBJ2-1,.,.,CASGAYTTTGNEQFF,TGTGCCAGCGGAGCGTACACGACAACAGGCAATGAGCAGTTCTTC